The clone carrying this T cell receptor (beta chain) was counted only a few times. CDR1 is SGHTA, CDR2 FQGNSA, per germline. The CDR3 runs 14 residues. Trimming pared 1 base from V and 5 bases from J, leaving 11 bases between. This sample stems from a study of T-cell reconstitution after alpha-beta-depleted transplantation in children. This sample's TCRbeta library carried unique molecular identifier barcodes. TCRdb re-derived calls from the PCR reads in MiXCR, one entry per CDR3 protein. The sample shows 450,000 to 550,000 distinct CDR3 sequences, about an eighth of them seen only once. The sample consisted of PBMCs, mostly from graft donor cells, taken 180 days after TCRalphabeta/CD19-depleted stem cell transplant. This clonotype was sampled from a female patient between 2 and 15 years old who had a stem cell transplant for aplastic anemia, so the T cells may come from the graft donor. The rearrangement uses TRBV7-2 and TRBJ2-5, with a possible D match to TRBD2 (6 bases). The DNA of the CDR3 is TGTGCCAGCAGCTTAGGCGGGGTTGTGGAGACCCAGTACTTC. This encodes CASSLGGVVETQYF.